This entry lists 19 T cell receptor beta chains sequenced from one sample in a study of blood T cell repertoires in COVID-19. Generated by immunoSEQ multiplex PCR, the TCRdb table keeps only in-frame clones and is missing some. The sample contains under 450,000 clones, roughly 90% of which appear only once. The material sequenced was peripheral blood. These receptors were obtained from a middle-aged woman with COVID-19, enrolled during active disease.

The V and J genes are TRBV19 and TRBJ2-5, with TRBD1 matching 8 bases. The length of the CDR3 is 15 residues. With 5 bases clipped from V and 3 bases from J, the junction kept 8 bases outside the gene matches. The V gene's germline CDR1 is LNHDA and CDR2 SQIVND (reference sequence). The CDR3 sequence is CASSLTGTGKETQYF. DNA for the CDR3: TGTGCCAGTAGTCTGACCGGGACAGGCAAAGAGACCCAGTACTTC.

The chain recombines TRBV7-9 with TRBJ2-1, with TRBD1 as a possible D gene (7 bases). The ends were cut back, 7 bases at V and 9 bases at J, with 31 bases in the middle. Per germline, CDR1 SEHNR and CDR2 FQNEAQ (reference sequence). CDR3 size: 18 residues. CDR3 DNA sequence: TGTGCCAGCACCCTCGGGGGTTGGGGACAGTTTAAGGTTGCTGAGCAGTTCTTC. Protein sequence: CASTLGGWGQFKVAEQFF.

This chain's CDR3 is CASSWYGQGDQSQHF. The CDR3 DNA reads TGTGCCAGCAGCTGGTATGGACAGGGGGATCAATCCCAGCATTTT. The chain couples TRBV5-6 to TRBJ1-5, with 10 bases that match TRBD1. Germline CDR1 SGHDT, CDR2 YYEEEE. The trim removed 3 bases at V and 11 bases at J, leaving 11 bases unmatched. This CDR3 spans 15 amino acids.

The V and J genes are TRBV11-2 and TRBJ2-1; 13 nucleotides align to TRBD2. Germline CDR1 and CDR2: SGHAT and FQNNGV. The CDR3 spans 15 residues. The V gene end was trimmed by 2 bases and the J gene end by 9 bases; junction bases not matched to a gene: 4. Written as DNA, the CDR3 is TGTGCCAGCAGCTTAACACTAGCGGGAGGGTCTGAGCAGTTCTTC. Its protein is CASSLTLAGGSEQFF.

This rearrangement joins TRBV7-8 to TRBJ2-2; perhaps TRBD2 as D (5 bases). The CDR3 is 13 amino acids. Trimming took 2 bases from V and 5 from J, leaving 6 bases between them. Germline V gene data show CDR1 as SGHVS and CDR2 as FQNEAQ. CDR3 sequence reads: CASSLRETGELFF. CDR3 sequence (DNA): TGTGCCAGCAGCTTAAGGGAGACCGGGGAGCTGTTTTTT.

This chain joins TRBV19 and TRBJ2-3, with 8 bases matching TRBD1. This CDR3 region has 14 residues. V dropped 4 bases and J dropped 6; count of bases not matched to a gene: 6. CDR1 LNHDA and CDR2 SQIVND come from the germline V gene (reference sequence). The CDR3 bases are TGTGCCAGTAGTACGAGACAGGGGTACGATACGCAGTATTTT. Translating gives CASSTRQGYDTQYF.

The V gene is TRBV24-1, the J gene TRBJ2-7; D not certain. CDR1 and CDR2 (germline): KGHDR, SFDVKD. CDR3 size: 11 residues. V was cut by 2 bases and J by 13 bases, with 11 bases left in between. The CDR3 nucleotides are TGTGCCACCAGTGATTCGAGAACCTTTTACTTC. It specifies CATSDSRTFYF.

This chain uses TRBV28 with TRBJ1-5; TRBD1 matches 7 bases. Germline V gives CDR1 MDHEN, CDR2 SYDVKM. The CDR3 is 14 amino acids. Trimming cost V 5 bases and J 3 bases; bases outside gene matches: 4. The DNA of the CDR3 is TGTGCCAGCAGTGGGACAGTGAACAATCAGCCCCAGCATTTT. It is translated as CASSGTVNNQPQHF.

This chain links TRBV7-6 with TRBJ2-1; D is perhaps TRBD2 (6 bases). This CDR3 spans 16 amino acids. CDR1 and CDR2 from the germline V gene are SGHVS and FNYEAQ. V was trimmed by 4 bases and J by 7 bases, leaving 20 bases between them. CDR3: CASSSPGTGEGNEQFF. The CDR3 bases are TGTGCCAGCAGCTCCCCGGGGACGGGAGAAGGGAATGAGCAGTTCTTC. The full variable domain, its missing parts supplied by reference TRBV7-6 and TRBJ2-1, is GAGVSQSPRYKVTKRGQDVALRCDPISGHVSLYWYRQALGQGPEFLTYFNYEAQQDKSGLPNDRFSAERPEGSISTLTIQRTEQRDSAMYRCASSSPGTGEGNEQFFGPGTRLTVL.

The table lists this clone with a count of one. The chain employs TRBV19 and TRBJ1-2, with D perhaps TRBD1 (5 bases). The V gene lost 5 bases and the J gene lost 4 bases, with 8 bases spanning the gap. The CDR3 is made up of 12 amino acids. Germline CDR1 reads LNHDA; CDR2 reads SQIVND (reference sequence). The CDR3 here is CASSLQGYGYTF. The DNA of the CDR3 is TGTGCCAGTAGTCTTCAGGGCTATGGCTACACCTTC.

The chain employs TRBV4-1 and TRBJ2-5; D might be TRBD2 (6 bases). Germline CDR1 MGHRA, CDR2 YSYEKL. V was clipped by 0 bases and J by 3 bases, with 8 bases between them. CDR3 size: 14 residues. The CDR3 DNA is TGCGCCAGCAGCCAAGAGGGGACTGAAGAGACCCAGTACTTC. As protein: CASSQEGTEETQYF.

In DNA form, the CDR3 reads TGCGCCAGCAGCCGAGCGGGGTTAAGCACAGATACGCAGTATTTT. Translation gives CASSRAGLSTDTQYF. This chain connects TRBV4-1 to TRBJ2-3, with TRBD2 identical over 7 bases. With V trimmed by 4 bases and J by 0 bases, 4 bases remained unmatched. Germline V gene lookup returns CDR1 MGHRA and CDR2 YSYEKL. This CDR3 contains 15 residues.

The count of this clone is one. The chain carries TRBV29-1 and TRBJ2-7; D not certain. The V and J ends lost 2 bases and 0 bases respectively, with 17 bases between them. CDR3 length: 16 residues. Germline V gives CDR1 SQVTM, CDR2 ANQGSEA. CDR3 bases: TGCAGCGTTGAAAGGCTAGAGACGGGTAGCTCCTACGAGCAGTACTTC. It codes for CSVERLETGSSYEQYF.

The rearrangement uses TRBV2 and TRBJ2-7, with D perhaps matching TRBD2 (6 bases). In germline, CDR1 is SNHLY, CDR2 FYNNEI. V was trimmed by 5 bases and J by 5 bases, leaving 25 bases between them. The CDR3 is made up of 17 amino acids. The DNA of the CDR3 is TGTGCCAGCAGTTCCCCTTTGGGGACGGGGGTTTTCAACGAGCAGTACTTC. Translating it yields CASSSPLGTGVFNEQYF.

The chain uses TRBV11-2 and TRBJ2-4; D gene unclear. The germline V and J ends were trimmed by 2 bases and 0 bases, with 20 bases remaining between them. The CDR3 runs 19 residues. In germline, CDR1 is SGHAT, CDR2 FQNNGV. The CDR3 sequence is CASSLFGPLSVLAKNIQYF. The CDR3, as DNA: TGTGCCAGCAGCTTATTCGGTCCCTTGTCCGTTCTAGCCAAAAACATTCAGTACTTC.

The V and J genes are TRBV6-2 or TRBV6-3 and TRBJ1-2; TRBD1 matches at 9 bases. CDR3 length: 16 residues. Per the germline V gene, CDR1 is MNHEY and CDR2 is SVGEGT. Losses at the gene ends were 2 bases for V and 6 bases for J; bases not matched to a gene: 10. CDR3 residues: CASSYRDREDFNGYTF. The CDR3 coding sequence is TGTGCCAGCAGTTACCGGGACAGGGAAGATTTCAATGGCTACACCTTC.

The rearrangement joins TRBV7-9 to TRBJ1-1, with 9 bases aligning to TRBD1. The V segment lost 5 bases and the J segment 4 bases; nucleotides outside the gene matches: 5. CDR1 SEHNR and CDR2 FQNEAQ come from the germline V gene (reference sequence). CDR3 length equals 14 residues. CDR3 in amino acids: CASSRTGETTEAFF. CDR3 nucleotide sequence: TGTGCCAGCAGCAGGACAGGGGAGACCACTGAAGCTTTCTTT.

On this clone: Other nucleotide sequences from this sample produce the same CDR3. The chain has TRBV28 and TRBJ1-3, with TRBD1 matching 9 bases. V lost 4 bases and J lost 4; bases outside the gene matches: 2. Looked up from germline, CDR1 is MDHEN and CDR2 is SYDVKM. The CDR3 loop spans 14 amino acids. CDR3 loop: CASSYRGLGNTIYF. The CDR3 region has the DNA TGTGCCAGCAGTTACAGGGGGCTAGGAAACACCATATATTTT. The full variable domain, with the rest looked up from reference TRBV28 and TRBJ1-3, is DVKVTQSSRYLVKRTGEKVFLECVQDMDHENMFWYRQDPGLGLRLIYFSYDVKMKEKGDIPEGYSVSREKKERFSLILESASTNQTSMYLCASSYRGLGNTIYFGEGSWLTVV.

This rearrangement joins TRBV5-1 to TRBJ2-2, with 11 nucleotides matching TRBD2. Trimming removed 0 bases from V and 5 bases from J; junction bases left unmatched: 6. CDR3 length: 17 residues. Germline values: CDR1 SGHRS, CDR2 YFSETQ. The CDR3 sequence is CASSLVPSGGSTGELFF. CDR3 nucleotides: TGCGCCAGCAGCTTGGTGCCTAGCGGGGGGTCGACCGGGGAGCTGTTTTTT. The whole variable domain, filled in from reference TRBV5-1 and TRBJ2-2, reads KAGVTQTPRYLIKTRGQQVTLSCSPISGHRSVSWYQQTPGQGLQFLFEYFSETQRNKGNFPGRFSGRQFSNSRSEMNVSTLELGDSALYLCASSLVPSGGSTGELFFGEGSRLTVL.